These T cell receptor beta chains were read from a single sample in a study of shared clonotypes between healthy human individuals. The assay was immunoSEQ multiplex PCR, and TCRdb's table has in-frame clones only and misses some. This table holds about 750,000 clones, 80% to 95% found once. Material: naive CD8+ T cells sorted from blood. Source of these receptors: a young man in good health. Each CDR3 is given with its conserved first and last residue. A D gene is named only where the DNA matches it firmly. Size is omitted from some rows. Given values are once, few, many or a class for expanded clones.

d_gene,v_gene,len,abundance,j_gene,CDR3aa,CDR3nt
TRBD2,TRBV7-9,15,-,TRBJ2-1,CASSRTGTSGNEQFF,TGTGCCAGCAGCCGAACTGGGACTAGCGGAAATGAGCAGTTCTTC
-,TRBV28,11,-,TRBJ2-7,CATLKGYEQYF,TGTGCCACCTTAAAGGGTTACGAGCAGTACTTC
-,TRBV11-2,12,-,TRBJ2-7,CASSSDNSEQYF,TGTGCCAGCAGCTCGGATAACTCCGAGCAGTACTTC
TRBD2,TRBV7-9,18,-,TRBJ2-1,CASSFPGGGLARVNEQFF,TGTGCCAGCAGCTTCCCTGGGGGAGGACTAGCGAGAGTGAATGAGCAGTTCTTC
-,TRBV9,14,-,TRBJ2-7,CASSPEEGIYEQYF,TGTGCCAGCAGCCCTGAGGAGGGGATCTACGAGCAGTACTTC
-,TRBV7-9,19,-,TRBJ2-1,CASSLLRPGAAETAIGQFF,TGTGCCAGCAGCTTATTGAGGCCGGGAGCGGCAGAAACTGCTATTGGGCAGTTCTTC
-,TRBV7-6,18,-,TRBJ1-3,CASSAQGRGTLSGNTIYF,TGTGCCAGCAGCGCCCAGGGGCGGGGTACGCTCTCTGGAAACACCATATATTTT
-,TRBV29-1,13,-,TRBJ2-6,CSDRETGANVLTF,TGCAGCGATCGGGAGACTGGGGCCAACGTCCTGACTTTC
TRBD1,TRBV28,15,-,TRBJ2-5,CASSLVDRGQETQYF,TGTGCCAGCAGTTTAGTGGACAGGGGACAAGAGACCCAGTACTTC
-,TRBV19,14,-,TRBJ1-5,CASSIGAGYQPQHF,TGTGCCAGTAGTATTGGGGCAGGGTATCAGCCCCAGCATTTT
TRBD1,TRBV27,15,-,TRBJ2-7,CASSTTPGGTYEQYF,TGTGCCAGCTCAACCACGCCAGGGGGTACCTACGAGCAGTACTTC
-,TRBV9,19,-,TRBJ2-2,CASSVVGSGTPLKGGELFF,TGTGCCAGCAGCGTAGTTGGTAGCGGCACTCCATTAAAGGGCGGGGAGCTGTTTTTT
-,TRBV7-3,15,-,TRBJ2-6,CASSLGVGGANVLTF,TGTGCCAGCAGCTTAGGGGTGGGAGGGGCCAACGTCCTGACTTTC
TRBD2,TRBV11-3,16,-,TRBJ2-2,CASSPSGGRQTGELFF,TGTGCCAGCAGCCCGTCCGGCGGGAGACAAACCGGGGAGCTGTTTTTT
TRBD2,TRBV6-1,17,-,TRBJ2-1,CASSVGLANHSYNEQFF,TGTGCCAGCAGTGTGGGACTAGCGAACCACTCCTACAATGAGCAGTTCTTC
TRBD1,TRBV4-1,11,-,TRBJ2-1,CASSTGVEQFF,TGCGCCAGCTCAACAGGGGTTGAGCAGTTCTTC
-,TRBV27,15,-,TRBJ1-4,CASSPRLATNEKLFF,TGTGCCAGCAGTCCGCGGCTGGCAACTAATGAAAAACTGTTTTTT
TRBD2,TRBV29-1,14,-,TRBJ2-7,CSSPSGGSSYEQYF,TGCAGCTCACCGAGCGGGGGTAGCTCCTACGAGCAGTACTTC
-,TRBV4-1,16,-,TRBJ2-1,CASSQGGHGGTDEQFF,TGCGCCAGCAGCCAAGGTGGACACGGGGGCACGGATGAGCAGTTCTTC
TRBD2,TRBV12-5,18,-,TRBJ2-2,CASGLGIAGDIPTGELFF,TGTGCTAGTGGTTTGGGTATAGCGGGAGATATTCCCACCGGGGAGCTGTTTTTT
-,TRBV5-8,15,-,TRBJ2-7,CASRLHTTNFHEQYF,TGTGCCAGCAGGCTACACACGACTAATTTCCACGAGCAGTACTTC
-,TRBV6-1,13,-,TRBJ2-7,CAVEAGFQDEQYF,TGTGCCGTAGAGGCAGGGTTTCAGGACGAGCAGTACTTC
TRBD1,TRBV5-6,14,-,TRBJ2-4,CASSYGTGKNIQYF,TGTGCCAGCAGCTATGGGACAGGCAAAAACATTCAGTACTTC
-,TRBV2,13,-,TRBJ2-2,CASRIMGSGELFF,TGTGCCAGCAGAATCATGGGGTCCGGGGAGCTGTTTTTT
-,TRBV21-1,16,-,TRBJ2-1,CASSAPGQGIRGEQFF,TGTGCCAGCAGCGCTCCGGGACAGGGAATACGGGGTGAGCAGTTCTTC
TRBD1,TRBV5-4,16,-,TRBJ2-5,CASSFPGQGRQETQYF,TGTGCCAGCAGCTTCCCGGGACAGGGACGCCAAGAGACCCAGTACTTC
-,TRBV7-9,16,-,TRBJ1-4,CASSLASSGANEKLFF,TGTGCCAGCAGCTTAGCGAGTTCGGGAGCTAATGAAAAACTGTTTTTT
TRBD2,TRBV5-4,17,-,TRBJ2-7,CASSLALAGGTSYEQYF,TGTGCCAGCAGCTTGGCTCTAGCGGGAGGGACGTCCTACGAGCAGTACTTC
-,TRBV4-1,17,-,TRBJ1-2,CASSQEIVVGASYGYTF,TGCGCCAGCAGCCAAGAGATAGTAGTGGGGGCTTCCTATGGCTACACCTTC
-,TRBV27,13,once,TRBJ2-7,CASSYGMKREQYF,TGTGCCAGCAGTTACGGGATGAAGCGGGAGCAGTACTTC
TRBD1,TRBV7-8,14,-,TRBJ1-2,CASGRDRAYYGYTF,TGTGCCAGCGGAAGGGACAGGGCATACTATGGCTACACCTTC
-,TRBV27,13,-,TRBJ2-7,CASSLWAGYEQYF,TGTGCCAGCAGTTTATGGGCAGGCTACGAGCAGTACTTC